Included here is one T cell receptor beta chain sequence, with context. Its antigen is not identified. The sorted-subset replicate PCRs were given about 200 ng DNA, which is tens of thousands of T cell genomes. The table came from immunoSEQ multiplex PCR; TCRdb's copy has only in-frame clones and leaves some out. The table shows some 2.4 million clones, with under 95% occurring only once. This sample is drawn from a study of shared clonotypes between healthy human individuals. Study-wide results and caveats: Against clonotypes common to all four donors, non-shared ones had lower generation probabilities.

With V trimmed by 1 base and J by 3 bases, 6 bases remained unmatched. The CDR3 spans 15 residues. Germline-derived CDR1 and CDR2 are SGHRS and YFSETQ. The material sequenced was naive CD4+ T cells from PBMCs. Documented subset: CD45RA+ positively selected. This sequence was found in a man in his late teens or twenties in good health. Some clones in this sample may be carry-over from other donors' samples. The rearrangement uses TRBV5-1 and TRBJ2-5; TRBD1 aligns across 7 bases. CDR3 residues: CASSLRGPVEETQYF. CDR3 sequence (DNA): TGCGCCAGCAGCTTGAGGGGGCCTGTAGAAGAGACCCAGTACTTC.